The present TCR beta chain was sequenced within a study of T cell responses to AZD1222 COVID-19 vaccine. The repertoire was sequenced with immunoSEQ multiplex PCR; TCRdb's copy has only in-frame clones and lacks some. Of around 45,000 clones listed, roughly 91% are singletons. This CDR3 region has 16 residues. V trimming: 0 bases; J trimming: 0 bases; junction bases outside the gene matches: 3. Germline assignment: CDR1 SGHAT and CDR2 FQNNGV. The study pooled second doses at about 4 or about 12 weeks. Comments on this clone: Its cognate antigen is unknown.

The study's findings and limits: Donors were chiefly white British, with a greater number of females, and clonal diversity was perhaps underestimated. Scientists sampled the repertoires only once the peak T cell response had passed. Spike-specific TCR breadth and depth grew following two AZD1222 doses.

V gene TRBV11-2 combines with J gene TRBJ2-5; 8 bases match TRBD1. This sample comprised peripheral blood, obtained 28 days after the second AZD1222 dose. This TCR came from an adult who received the AZD1222 COVID-19 vaccine. The CDR3 DNA follows: TGTGCCAGCAGCTTAGATGGGACAGGCTACCAAGAGACCCAGTACTTC. Protein product: CASSLDGTGYQETQYF.